The clone carrying this TCR beta chain was observed a handful of times. Germline assignment: CDR1 PRHDT and CDR2 FYEKMQ (reference sequence). The CDR3 is made up of 14 amino acids. V was trimmed by 4 bases and J by 1 base, leaving 11 bases between them. This sample was included in a study of CD8 T cells in ankylosing spondylitis. TCRdb passed the 5' RACE reads through MiXCR, listing each CDR3 protein once. Of 200,000 to 250,000 distinct CDR3 sequences in the sample, approximately 10% were seen once. The genes are TRBV13 and TRBJ2-7; possibly TRBD2 for D (6 bases). The sequenced material came from blood, either unsorted or a sorted T cell fraction (not recorded which). The sequence was obtained from a male donor with ankylosing spondylitis or in good health (not recorded which). The CDR3 sequence is CASSWTGLSYEQYF. In DNA form, the CDR3 reads TGTGCCAGCAGCTGGACGGGACTGTCCTACGAGCAGTACTTC.